This entry is about one T cell receptor beta chain. Per the study methods: Reference gene primer amplification gave nucleated cell count estimates. Profiling relied on immunoSEQ multiplex PCR, and the TCRdb table lists in-frame clones only, not all of them. That table supplies the V and J calls and clone size; D and trimming were determined from the DNA. The data show 150,000 or so clones, around 83% seen once. The sample is drawn from a study of blood T cell repertoires in COVID-19. Study background: PBMCs, B-cell-depleted T cells, or T cells provided the cDNA or gDNA that made up the material.

V lost 3 bases and J lost 0, with 15 bases in between. There are 17 residues in the CDR3. In germline, CDR1 is LNHDA, CDR2 SQIVND (reference sequence). The participants were between about 18 and 90 years old and came from roughly 24 US areas. Cohort assignment relied on participant-reported clinical history. The V call is TRBV19, the J call TRBJ1-3; tentative D call: TRBD1 (6 bases). What was sequenced was PBMCs or T cells enriched from blood (not recorded which). The TCR sequence derives from a woman aged 50 to 65 who had been exposed to COVID-19. The CDR3 coding sequence is TGTGCCAGTAGTATGCCCCTCCGGGACATCTCTGGAAACACCATATATTTT. Amino acids: CASSMPLRDISGNTIYF.